This T cell receptor (beta chain) comes out of a study of OX40 agonist ivuxolimab in advanced cancers. Study-wide points: On average, CD8+ T cells showed a greater number of expanded clones than CD4+. Doses of 0.1 to 3.0 mg/kg were accompanied by clonal expansion of CD4+ and CD8+ blood T cells by week 6.

The length of the CDR3 is 12 residues. V shed 5 bases and J shed 6 bases, with 11 bases lying between them. The germline V gene encodes CDR1 SEHNR and CDR2 FQNEAQ (reference sequence). Comment on this clone: The target antigen is unknown.

Autoimmune disease history or systemic immunosuppression led to patients being barred. Assay: immunoSEQ multiplex PCR; the TCRdb copy retains only in-frame clones and omits some. The table has roughly 60,000 clones, about 85% seen once. Material: CD4+ or CD8+ T cells sorted from blood, obtained in a trial of the OX40 agonist ivuxolimab. This sequence joins TRBV7-9 and TRBJ2-7, with no clear D. The sequence was collected from an adult with an advanced solid tumor such as melanoma, head and neck, liver or kidney cancer. The CDR3: CASSRFGSEQYF. The CDR3 bases are TGTGCCAGCAGCCGCTTCGGAAGCGAGCAGTACTTC.